This TCR beta chain was captured by sequencing in a study of blood T cell repertoires in COVID-19. Some clones are missing from TCRdb's copy, which holds only in-frame ones; the method was immunoSEQ multiplex PCR. The sample holds some 46,000 clones, approximately 70% seen once. This CDR3 has 13 residues. The V gene is TRBV21-1, the J gene TRBJ2-1; whether TRBD2, the table's D call, matches the DNA was not checked. TRBV21-1 is a pseudogene locus. Sequencing was carried out using peripheral blood. This receptor was obtained from a man older than 75 with acute or convalescent COVID-19. CDR3 coding DNA: TGTGCCAGCAGCAACGGGACTTTCAATGAGCAGTTCTTC. Translation: CASSNGTFNEQFF.